The following is a T cell receptor (beta chain) sequence with its context. At one end, the junction sequence differs from germline, possibly due to a read error. The library came from three nested PCR rounds adapted from ARM-PCR protocols. TCRdb re-called the multiplex PCR reads with MiXCR, one entry per CDR3 protein. The repertoire includes fewer than 85,000 distinct CDR3 sequences, roughly 80% of them detected once, and roughly 13% sits in the top ten. The data were taken from a study of tumor and adjacent non-tumor tissue in lung cancer. The CDR3 runs to 13 residues. Per the germline V gene, CDR1 is DFQATT and CDR2 is SNEGSKA (reference sequence). No cell sorting was done before RNA was extracted from the tissue.

The source is a woman in her forties or fifties with non-small cell lung cancer. Input material: lung tumor tissue. J is TRBJ1-1 and V is TRBV20-1; possibly TRBD1 for D (5 bases). The CDR3 DNA is TGCAGTGCTCGACAGCCGTTGAAGACTGTAGCTTTCTTT. Its protein is CSARQPLKTVAFF.